The 13 T cell receptor beta chains presented below share a single source sample, sequenced in a study of cytomegalovirus exposure and HLA in healthy donors (dated by TCRdb to about 2017). The library was produced with the immunoSEQ multiplex PCR assay. For the multiplex PCR, a mixture combining 60 forward primers for TCR Vbeta segments and 13 reverse primers for TCR Jbeta segments was used. Here the immuneACCESS table is served through TCRdb, limited to in-frame sequences with V and J called. Missing clones are a known gap in these copies; in checked studies unresolved V genes cover under half, and the rest lacks a known reason. In all, the sample holds about 42,000 clones, and approximately 52% of those were seen once. The biggest ten clones account for 9.5% to 13% of the sample. The sample consisted of PBMCs. The receptor source for this set is a human donor in good health.

The V and J genes are TRBV18 and TRBJ1-3, with TRBD1 as a possible D gene (6 bases). The germline V gene encodes CDR1 KGHSH and CDR2 LQKENI. V was pared by 4 bases and J by 0 bases, with 13 bases between. The CDR3 consists of 16 residues. The chain's CDR3 is CASSRAGQSSGNTIYF. CDR3 DNA: TGTGCCAGCTCACGCGCTGGACAGAGCTCTGGAAACACCATATATTTT.

The chain links TRBV9 to TRBJ2-5, with D perhaps matching TRBD2 (5 bases). Germline CDR1 is SGDLS and CDR2 is YYNGEE. Trimming shortened V by 4 bases and J by 5 bases, and 18 bases separated the two germline ends. This CDR3 spans 15 amino acids. DNA for the CDR3: TGTGCCAGCAGCCCCAGAGCGCTAGCTATGGAGACCCAGTACTTC. Translated: CASSPRALAMETQYF.

The V and J genes are TRBV19 and TRBJ2-7; 8 bases map to TRBD1. The CDR3 covers 15 residues. The junction had 5 bases not matched to a gene; V was cut back by 2 bases and J by 2 bases. CDR1 is LNHDA and CDR2 is SQIVND in the germline V gene (reference sequence). CDR3 sequence: CASSIPGTGTYEQYF. The CDR3 nucleotides are TGTGCCAGTAGTATACCCGGGACAGGTACCTACGAGCAGTACTTC.

In its sample, this clone was seen a few times. The rearrangement uses TRBV4-3 and TRBJ2-7, with TRBD2 matching over 15 bases. The J segment lost 3 bases and the V segment lost 6 bases, leaving 6 bases of the junction unmatched. Germline values: CDR1 LGHNA, CDR2 YSLEER. CDR3 length: 16 residues. The CDR3 DNA follows: TGCGCCAGCAGGCGAAGGACTAGCGGGGGGGACTACGAGCAGTACTTC. This translates into CASRRRTSGGDYEQYF.

V usage is TRBV9 and J usage is TRBJ1-2, with a possible D match to TRBD1 (5 bases). V was trimmed by 0 bases and J by 4 bases, leaving 13 bases between them. Germline-derived CDR1 and CDR2 are SGDLS and YYNGEE. The length of the CDR3 is 15 residues. The CDR3 sequence: CASSVVGPGGYGYTF. CDR3 sequence (DNA): TGTGCCAGCAGCGTAGTGGGGCCCGGCGGCTATGGCTACACCTTC.

This sequence joins TRBV4-2 and TRBJ2-2; TRBD2 agrees at 13 bases. Germline CDR1 LGHNA, CDR2 YNFKEQ. V lost 2 bases, J lost 3 bases, and 6 bases stayed unmatched. The CDR3 has 18 residues. This CDR3 is CASSQTSGGAGYTGELFF. The CDR3 nucleotides read TGTGCCAGCAGCCAAACTAGCGGGGGGGCCGGGTACACCGGGGAGCTGTTTTTT.

V is TRBV28 and J is TRBJ2-7; TRBD2 matches 10 bases. The CDR3 covers 15 residues. The V gene end was trimmed by 2 bases and the J gene end by 6 bases; junction bases not matched to a gene: 7. Germline-derived CDR1 and CDR2 are MDHEN and SYDVKM. As DNA, the CDR3 is TGTGCCAGCAGTTTACACTCTAGCGGGAGTTTCGAGCAGTACTTC. It yields the protein CASSLHSSGSFEQYF.

The rearrangement links TRBV5-6 to TRBJ2-3, with 7 positions matching TRBD1. This CDR3 comprises 15 residues. Germline V CDR1 and CDR2: SGHDT, YYEEEE. With 4 bases clipped from V and 5 bases from J, the junction kept 10 bases outside the gene matches. CDR3 protein: CASSKGQLRRDTQYF. In nucleotides, the CDR3 is TGTGCCAGCAGCAAGGGACAGTTAAGGAGAGATACGCAGTATTTT.

This clone showed up just a few times. The J gene is TRBJ2-7, the V gene TRBV5-4, with 7 bases fitting TRBD1. Germline V lookup: CDR1 SGHNT, CDR2 YYREEE (reference sequence). V shed 3 bases, J shed 2 bases, and the junction held 11 bases outside the gene matches. The CDR3 sequence is 16 residues long. CDR3 protein: CASSSPDRVSTYEQYF. The CDR3 DNA sequence: TGTGCCAGCAGCTCGCCCGACAGGGTCTCTACCTACGAGCAGTACTTC.

V gene TRBV27 combines with J gene TRBJ1-2; the match to TRBD1 covers 9 bases. With V trimmed by 7 bases and J by 8 bases, 11 bases remained unmatched. The CDR3 extends over 14 amino acids. Germline CDR1 is MNHEY and CDR2 is SMNVEV (reference sequence). CDR3 nucleotides: TGTGCCAGCAACCCTACAGGGGGCGCGGGCGGCTACACCTTC. Translated, it gives CASNPTGGAGGYTF.

The rearrangement joins TRBV10-2 to TRBJ2-2; 10 bases match TRBD2. The CDR3 contains 15 residues. Germline assignment: CDR1 WSHSY and CDR2 SAAADI. The junction had 6 bases not matched to a gene; V was cut back by 6 bases and J by 5 bases. The CDR3 reads CASRASGSYTGELFF. Here the CDR3 DNA reads TGCGCCAGCAGGGCTAGCGGGAGCTATACCGGGGAGCTGTTTTTT.

This clone occurred a few times. The chain combines TRBV5-6 with TRBJ1-4; tentative D call: TRBD1 (5 bases). Trimming removed 0 bases at V and 11 bases at J, with 11 bases between. The CDR3 is 13 amino acids. The germline V gene encodes CDR1 SGHDT and CDR2 YYEEEE. CDR3 bases: TGTGCCAGCAGCTTGGGGCGGGACGGGAAACTGTTTTTT. Translation: CASSLGRDGKLFF.

The sample holds a few counts of this clone. V usage is TRBV7-9 and J usage is TRBJ2-3; the match to TRBD2 covers 11 bases. Germline CDR1 SEHNR, CDR2 FQNEAQ (reference sequence). The trim removed 8 bases at V and 0 bases at J, leaving 1 base unmatched. CDR3 length equals 14 residues. DNA of the CDR3: TGTGCCAGCTTAGCGGGGGGGAGCACAGATACGCAGTATTTT. Its protein product is CASLAGGSTDTQYF. Combining the CDR3 with reference TRBV7-9 and TRBJ2-3 gives the whole variable domain DTGVSQNPRHKITKRGQNVTFRCDPISEHNRLYWYRQTLGQGPEFLTYFQNEAQLEKSRLLSDRFSAERPKGSFSTLEIQRTEQGDSAMYLCASLAGGSTDTQYFGPGTRLTVL.